This T cell receptor beta chain was recovered during a study of tumor-infiltrating lymphocytes in primary liver carcinoma. Overall study context: Men as well as women, aged 30 to 69 years, made up the patients. Staged T1-T3 N0M0, the tumors had sizes that ranged from roughly 4.2 to 10 cm across. Study-wide results and limits: Lesser overlap characterized tumor-adjacent and tumor-blood pairs relative to tumor region pairs.

The sample holds a few counts of this clonotype. No antigen is known for it. A primer in the constant region served to generate TCR beta cDNA from roughly 550 ng of total RNA. Three rounds of nested multiplex PCR with slightly modified ARM-PCR produced TCR beta libraries. TCRdb independently ran MiXCR on the multiplex PCR reads; one entry per CDR3 protein. The repertoire holds about 92,000 distinct CDR3 sequences, 65% to 70% seen once, with around 25% in the top ten. Co-extraction of RNA and DNA was performed on 20-30 mg of unsorted bulk tissue. This sequence originates from a man aged 35 to 55 with primary liver carcinoma and hepatitis B virus infection. What was sequenced was tumor-adjacent normal liver tissue.

CDR3 nucleotide sequence: TGTGCCAGTGGAGCAGGGATCGGGACCGGGGAGCTGTTTTTT. Its translation: CASGAGIGTGELFF. This rearrangement joins TRBV6-5 to TRBJ2-2; D perhaps matches TRBD1 (5 bases). Deletions cut 9 bases from V and 5 bases from J, with 16 bases between. This CDR3 is 14 amino acids long. Germline lookup yields CDR1 MNHEY and CDR2 SVGAGI.